The source of this T cell receptor (beta chain) is a study of blood T cells in healthy people across ages. CDR3 size: 11 residues. V gave up 4 bases and J gave up 4 bases, with 8 bases separating them. The germline V gene encodes CDR1 SQVTM and CDR2 ANQGSEA. Together with a sample-barcoded 5' primer, a J-beta primer mix was included in a second PCR lasting about 7 to 11 cycles. One entry per CDR3 protein results from TCRdb running MiXCR on the 5' RACE reads. Of 760,000 or so distinct CDR3 sequences in the sample, more than 20% were seen once. The same sample was also studied in work on T cells of mothers and their children. That source adds: Researchers report slightly higher, though non-significant, overlap in related mother-child pairs than in unrelated pairs.

This chain uses TRBV29-1 with TRBJ2-7; D unresolved. This receptor was taken from a boy between 10 and 17 years old in good health. Material for sequencing was blood. The CDR3 here is CSVVESYEQYF. The CDR3 region has the DNA TGCAGCGTTGTTGAGAGTTACGAGCAGTACTTC.